This is a list of T cell receptor beta chains from one sample in a study of T-cell memory formation after mild COVID-19. TCRdb re-analysed the 5' RACE reads in MiXCR, keeping a single row per CDR3 protein. The table includes 150,000 to 200,000 distinct CDR3 sequences, about 21% detected once. The specimen was PBMCs or a T cell subset sorted from them (not recorded which). The receptors were sampled from an adult woman who had mild COVID-19 (a few samples of this study predate the infection). Cell type and time point are not known. CDR3s include the opening cysteine and the closing phenylalanine or tryptophan. Fields, in order: D gene, V gene, J gene, CDR3 protein. D genes are given only for firm matches.

d_call: -; v_call: TRBV12-3/TRBV12-4; j_call: TRBJ1-5; cdr3_aa: CASSQRGVSNQPQHF
d_call: -; v_call: TRBV9; j_call: TRBJ2-7; cdr3_aa: CASSVGQWNYEQYF
d_call: TRBD2; v_call: TRBV5-1; j_call: TRBJ2-1; cdr3_aa: CASMPQRGVYNEQFF
d_call: -; v_call: TRBV20-1; j_call: TRBJ2-7; cdr3_aa: CSASSRGPYEQYF
d_call: TRBD1; v_call: TRBV6-5; j_call: TRBJ2-1; cdr3_aa: CASSYGSQGAGNEQFF
d_call: -; v_call: TRBV9; j_call: TRBJ2-7; cdr3_aa: CASSVGLAGRSYEQYF
d_call: -; v_call: TRBV7-6; j_call: TRBJ2-3; cdr3_aa: CASSSYGGPGGTDTQYF
d_call: TRBD1; v_call: TRBV5-8; j_call: TRBJ1-5; cdr3_aa: CASSLARQGGNQPQHF
d_call: -; v_call: TRBV27; j_call: TRBJ1-6; cdr3_aa: CASSFDGQLGFPPLHF
d_call: TRBD2; v_call: TRBV6-1; j_call: TRBJ2-1; cdr3_aa: CASSWTSGSVRSYNEQFF
d_call: TRBD1; v_call: TRBV6-5; j_call: TRBJ1-1; cdr3_aa: CASKKPFKQGDNTEAFF
d_call: TRBD1; v_call: TRBV7-9; j_call: TRBJ2-7; cdr3_aa: CASSSPGQGYHEQYF
d_call: -; v_call: TRBV4-1; j_call: TRBJ1-2; cdr3_aa: CASSQDPVLGGYTF
d_call: -; v_call: TRBV9; j_call: TRBJ2-6; cdr3_aa: CASSVAGMVSGANVLTF
d_call: TRBD1; v_call: TRBV6-5; j_call: TRBJ1-2; cdr3_aa: CASTLGQGHYGYTF
d_call: -; v_call: TRBV2; j_call: TRBJ2-3; cdr3_aa: CATRGTLMGTDTQYF
d_call: -; v_call: TRBV29-1; j_call: TRBJ2-3; cdr3_aa: CSVEGLPGRPDTQYF
d_call: -; v_call: TRBV5-1; j_call: TRBJ1-2; cdr3_aa: CASRLVTDNYGYTF
d_call: TRBD1; v_call: TRBV11-2; j_call: TRBJ2-1; cdr3_aa: CASSPSLWQGAIRNYNEQFF
d_call: -; v_call: TRBV6-1; j_call: TRBJ2-7; cdr3_aa: CASSETGTEPYEQYF
d_call: -; v_call: TRBV12-3/TRBV12-4; j_call: TRBJ2-2; cdr3_aa: CASSPGTKGYTGELFF
d_call: TRBD2; v_call: TRBV7-2; j_call: TRBJ2-1; cdr3_aa: CASSLYGLADYNEQFF